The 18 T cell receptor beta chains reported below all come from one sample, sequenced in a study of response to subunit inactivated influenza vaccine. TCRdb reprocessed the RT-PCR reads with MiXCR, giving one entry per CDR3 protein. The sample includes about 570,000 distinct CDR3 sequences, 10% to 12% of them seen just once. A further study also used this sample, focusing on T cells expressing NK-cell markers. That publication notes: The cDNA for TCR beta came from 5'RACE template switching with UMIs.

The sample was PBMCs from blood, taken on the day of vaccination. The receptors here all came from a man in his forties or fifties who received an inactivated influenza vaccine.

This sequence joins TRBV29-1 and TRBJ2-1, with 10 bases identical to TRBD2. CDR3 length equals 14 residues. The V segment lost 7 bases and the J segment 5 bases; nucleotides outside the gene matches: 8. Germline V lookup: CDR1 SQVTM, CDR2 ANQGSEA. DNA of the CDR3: TGCAGCGCCGGGACTAGCGTAAGGCACAATGAGCAGTTCTTC. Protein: CSAGTSVRHNEQFF.

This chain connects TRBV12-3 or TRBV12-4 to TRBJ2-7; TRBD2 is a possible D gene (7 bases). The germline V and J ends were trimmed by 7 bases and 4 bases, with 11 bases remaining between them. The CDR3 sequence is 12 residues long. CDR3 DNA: TGTGCCAGCAACGAGGGGGGGTACGAGCAGTACTTC. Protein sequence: CASNEGGYEQYF.

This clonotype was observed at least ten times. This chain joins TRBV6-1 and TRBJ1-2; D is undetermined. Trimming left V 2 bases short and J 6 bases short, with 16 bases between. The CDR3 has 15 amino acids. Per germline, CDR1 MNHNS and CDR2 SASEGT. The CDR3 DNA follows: TGTGCCAGCAGTGAAACCAGCGTAGGGTTTAATGGCTACACCTTC. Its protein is CASSETSVGFNGYTF.

The CDR3 spells CSARDGGLNTEAFF. The DNA of the CDR3 is TGCAGTGCTAGAGACGGGGGTTTGAACACTGAAGCTTTCTTT. The J gene is TRBJ1-1, the V gene TRBV20-1; possibly TRBD1 for D (5 bases). The germline V gene has CDR1 DFQATT and CDR2 SNEGSKA (reference sequence). V was trimmed by 0 bases and J by 0 bases, leaving 8 bases between them. CDR3 length: 14 amino acids.

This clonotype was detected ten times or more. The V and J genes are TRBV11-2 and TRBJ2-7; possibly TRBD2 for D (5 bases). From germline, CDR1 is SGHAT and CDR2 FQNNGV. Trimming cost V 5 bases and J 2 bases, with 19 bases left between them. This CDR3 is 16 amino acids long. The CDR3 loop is CASSKGFLAETYEQYF. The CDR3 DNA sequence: TGTGCCAGCAGCAAAGGGTTCCTAGCCGAAACCTACGAGCAGTACTTC.

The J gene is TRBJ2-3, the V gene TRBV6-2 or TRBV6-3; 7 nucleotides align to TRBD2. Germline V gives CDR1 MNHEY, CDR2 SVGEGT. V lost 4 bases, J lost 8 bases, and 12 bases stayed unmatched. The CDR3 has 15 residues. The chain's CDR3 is CASSSTWAGRGTQYF. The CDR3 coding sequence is TGTGCCAGCAGTTCCACCTGGGCGGGGAGGGGTACGCAGTATTTT.

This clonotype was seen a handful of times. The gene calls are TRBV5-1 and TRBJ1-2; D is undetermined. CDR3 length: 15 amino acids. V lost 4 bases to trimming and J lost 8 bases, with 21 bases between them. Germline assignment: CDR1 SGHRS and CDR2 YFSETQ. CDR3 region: CASSARRLGIEGYTF. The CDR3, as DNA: TGCGCCAGCAGCGCTCGACGACTGGGTATCGAGGGCTACACCTTC.

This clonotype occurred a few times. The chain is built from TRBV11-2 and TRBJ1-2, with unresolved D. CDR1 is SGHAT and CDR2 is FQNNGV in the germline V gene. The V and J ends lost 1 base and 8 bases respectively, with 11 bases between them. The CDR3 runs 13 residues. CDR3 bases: TGTGCCAGCAGCTTAGGACCAGGACCAGGCTACACCTTC. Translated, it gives CASSLGPGPGYTF.

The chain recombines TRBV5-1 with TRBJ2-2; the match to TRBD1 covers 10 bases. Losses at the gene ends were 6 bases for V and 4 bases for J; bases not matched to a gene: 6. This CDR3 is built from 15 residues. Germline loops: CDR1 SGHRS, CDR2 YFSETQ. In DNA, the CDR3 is TGCGCCAGCACTAGTCGGACAGGGGGCACCGGGGAGCTGTTTTTT. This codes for CASTSRTGGTGELFF.

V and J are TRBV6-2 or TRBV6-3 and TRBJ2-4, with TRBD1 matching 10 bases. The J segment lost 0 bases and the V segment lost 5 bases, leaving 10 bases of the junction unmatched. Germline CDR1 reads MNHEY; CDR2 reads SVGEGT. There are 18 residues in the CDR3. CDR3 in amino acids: CASSDRDRGFLAKNIQYF. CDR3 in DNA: TGTGCCAGCAGTGACCGGGACAGGGGCTTCCTAGCCAAAAACATTCAGTACTTC.

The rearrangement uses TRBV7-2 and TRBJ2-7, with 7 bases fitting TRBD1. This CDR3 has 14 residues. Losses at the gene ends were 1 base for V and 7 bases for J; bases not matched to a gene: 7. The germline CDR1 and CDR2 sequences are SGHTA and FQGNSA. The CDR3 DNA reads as TGTGCCAGCAGCTTAGAGACAGGGCGGAGGGAGCAGTACTTC. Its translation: CASSLETGRREQYF.

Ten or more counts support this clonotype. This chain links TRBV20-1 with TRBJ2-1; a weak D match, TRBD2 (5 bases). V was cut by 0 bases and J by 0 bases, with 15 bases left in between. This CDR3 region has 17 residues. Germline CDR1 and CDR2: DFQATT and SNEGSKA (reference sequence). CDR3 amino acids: CSARDWLARSSYNEQFF. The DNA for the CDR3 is TGCAGTGCTAGAGATTGGTTAGCGCGGAGCTCCTACAATGAGCAGTTCTTC.

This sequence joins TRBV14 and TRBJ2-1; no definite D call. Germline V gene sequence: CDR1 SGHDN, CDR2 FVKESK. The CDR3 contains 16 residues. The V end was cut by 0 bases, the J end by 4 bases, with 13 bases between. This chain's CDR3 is CASSQDVAVQYNEQFF. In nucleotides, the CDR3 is TGTGCCAGCAGCCAAGATGTGGCGGTCCAATACAATGAGCAGTTCTTC.

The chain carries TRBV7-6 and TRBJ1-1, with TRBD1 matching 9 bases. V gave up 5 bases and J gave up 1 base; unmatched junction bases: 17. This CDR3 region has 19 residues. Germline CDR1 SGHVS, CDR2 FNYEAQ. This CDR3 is CASSGTKQGAGGGNTEAFF. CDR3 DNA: TGTGCCAGCAGCGGTACCAAACAGGGGGCGGGTGGCGGGAACACTGAAGCTTTCTTT.

The CDR3 coding sequence is TGTGCCAGCAGCTTTGGTCTGGTAGATACGCAGTATTTT. As protein: CASSFGLVDTQYF. The genes are TRBV7-6 and TRBJ2-3; no definite D call. With 3 bases removed from V and 5 bases from J, the gap between germline ends came to 9 bases. The CDR3 has 13 residues. Germline V gene sequence: CDR1 SGHVS, CDR2 FNYEAQ.

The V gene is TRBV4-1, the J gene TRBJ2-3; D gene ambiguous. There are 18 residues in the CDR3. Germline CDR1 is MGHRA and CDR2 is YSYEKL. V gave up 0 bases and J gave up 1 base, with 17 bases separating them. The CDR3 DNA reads TGCGCCAGCAGCCAAGATGGCCGCCCTGATATGGGCACAGATACGCAGTATTTT. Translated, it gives CASSQDGRPDMGTDTQYF.

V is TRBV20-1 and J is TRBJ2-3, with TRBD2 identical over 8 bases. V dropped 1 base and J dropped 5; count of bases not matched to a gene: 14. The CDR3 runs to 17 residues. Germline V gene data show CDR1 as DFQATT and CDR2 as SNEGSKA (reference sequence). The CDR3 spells CSARGPRDGRAGDTQYF. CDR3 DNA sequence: TGCAGTGCTAGAGGTCCCCGGGACGGGAGGGCCGGAGATACGCAGTATTTT.

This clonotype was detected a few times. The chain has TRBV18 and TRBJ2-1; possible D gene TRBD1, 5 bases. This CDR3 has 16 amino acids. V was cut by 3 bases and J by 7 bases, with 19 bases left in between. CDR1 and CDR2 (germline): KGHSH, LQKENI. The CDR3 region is CASSPLRLQAKNEQFF. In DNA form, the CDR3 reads TGTGCCAGCTCACCTTTAAGGTTACAGGCCAAGAATGAGCAGTTCTTC.